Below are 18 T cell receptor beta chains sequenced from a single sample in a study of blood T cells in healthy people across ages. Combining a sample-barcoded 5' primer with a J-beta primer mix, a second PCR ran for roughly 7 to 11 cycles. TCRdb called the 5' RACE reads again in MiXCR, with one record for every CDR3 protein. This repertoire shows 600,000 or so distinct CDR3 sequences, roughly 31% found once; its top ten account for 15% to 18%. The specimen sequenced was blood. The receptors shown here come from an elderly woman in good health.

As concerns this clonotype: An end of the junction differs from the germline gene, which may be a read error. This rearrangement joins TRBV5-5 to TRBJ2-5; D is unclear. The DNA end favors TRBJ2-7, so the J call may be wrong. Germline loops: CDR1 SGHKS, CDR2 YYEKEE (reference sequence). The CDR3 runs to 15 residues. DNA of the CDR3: TGTGCCAGCAGCTTGGGCTCCACGAGCTCCTGCGAGCAGTACTTC. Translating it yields CASSLGSTSSCEQYF.

CDR3 sequence (DNA): TGTGCCTGGAGTGTAGACGAAGCGTCACCCCTCCACTTT. Translating gives CAWSVDEASPLHF. The gene calls are TRBV30 and TRBJ1-6; D remains ambiguous. V lost 0 bases, J lost 10 bases, and 10 bases lay in between. The V gene's germline CDR1 is GTSNPN and CDR2 SVGIG (reference sequence). There are 13 residues in the CDR3. Drawing the rest from reference TRBV30 and TRBJ1-6, the complete variable domain is SQTIHQWPATLVQPVGSPLSLECTVEGTSNPNLYWYRQAAGRGLQLLFYSVGIGQISSEVPQNLSASRPQDRQFILSSKKLLLSDSGFYLCAWSVDEASPLHFGNGTRLTVT.

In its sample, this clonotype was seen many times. The CDR3 here is CASSQAGADYEQYF. DNA of the CDR3: TGTGCCAGCTCTCAAGCGGGGGCCGATTACGAGCAGTACTTC. This chain joins TRBV19 and TRBJ2-7, with TRBD2 identical over 8 bases. CDR1 is LNHDA, CDR2 SQIVND, per germline (reference sequence). The CDR3 length is 14 residues. Trimming at V came to 9 bases and at J to 4 bases, leaving 11 bases not matched to a gene.

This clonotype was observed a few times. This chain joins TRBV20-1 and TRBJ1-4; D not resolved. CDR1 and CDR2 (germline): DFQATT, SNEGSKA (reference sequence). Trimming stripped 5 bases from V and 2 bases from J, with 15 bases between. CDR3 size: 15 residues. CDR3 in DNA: TGCAGTGCTCACTCGTTGGGGTTGACTAATGAAAAACTGTTTTTT. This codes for CSAHSLGLTNEKLFF.

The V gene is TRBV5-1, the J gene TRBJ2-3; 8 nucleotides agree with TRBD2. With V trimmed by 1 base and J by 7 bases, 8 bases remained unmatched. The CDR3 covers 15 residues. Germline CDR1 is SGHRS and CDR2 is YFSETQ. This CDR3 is CASSLYGGAQHTQYF. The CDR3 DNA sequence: TGCGCCAGCAGCTTGTACGGGGGGGCCCAACATACGCAGTATTTT.

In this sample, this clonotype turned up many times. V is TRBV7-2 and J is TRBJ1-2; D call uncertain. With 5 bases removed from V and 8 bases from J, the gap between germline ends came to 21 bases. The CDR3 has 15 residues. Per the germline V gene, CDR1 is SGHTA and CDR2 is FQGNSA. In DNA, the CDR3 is TGTGCCAGCAGCCCAACGGCACAAATAATGGGCGGCTACACCTTC. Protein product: CASSPTAQIMGGYTF.

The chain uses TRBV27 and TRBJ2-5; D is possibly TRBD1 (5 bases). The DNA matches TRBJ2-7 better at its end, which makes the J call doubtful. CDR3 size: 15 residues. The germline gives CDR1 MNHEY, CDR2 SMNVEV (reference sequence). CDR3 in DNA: TGTGCCAGCAGTTTATTCGGACACGGAGCTCGCGAGCAGTACTTC. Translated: CASSLFGHGAREQYF.

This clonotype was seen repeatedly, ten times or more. The CDR3 region has the DNA TGTGCCAGCAGCAAGGTAATAGGAGGACCCCCCTACGAGCAGTACTTC. This translates into CASSKVIGGPPYEQYF. The chain carries TRBV14 and TRBJ2-7; maybe TRBD2 (5 bases). The CDR3 has 16 amino acids. CDR1 and CDR2 (germline): SGHDN, FVKESK. The V and J ends lost 5 bases and 2 bases respectively, with 19 bases between them. Filled out from reference TRBV14 and TRBJ2-7, the complete variable domain reads EAGVTQFPSHSVIEKGQTVTLRCDPISGHDNLYWYRRVMGKEIKFLLHFVKESKQDESGMPNNRFLAERTGGTYSTLKVQPAELEDSGVYFCASSKVIGGPPYEQYFGPGTRLTVT.

The CDR3 coding sequence is TGTGCCATCAGTGTGGGTGATGAGCAGTTCTTC. Amino acid sequence: CAISVGDEQFF. This chain joins TRBV10-3 and TRBJ2-1; D remains ambiguous. The V and J ends lost 4 bases and 8 bases respectively, with 6 bases between them. Germline V CDR1 and CDR2: ENHRY, SYGVKD. This CDR3 region has 11 residues.

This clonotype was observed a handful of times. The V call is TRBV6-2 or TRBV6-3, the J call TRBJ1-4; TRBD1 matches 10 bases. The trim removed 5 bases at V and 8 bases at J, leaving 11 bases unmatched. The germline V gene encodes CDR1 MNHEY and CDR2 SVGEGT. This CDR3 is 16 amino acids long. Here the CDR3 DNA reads TGTGCCAGCAGTCCCACCGGGACAGGGGTCTCCGAAAAACTGTTTTTT. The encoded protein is CASSPTGTGVSEKLFF.

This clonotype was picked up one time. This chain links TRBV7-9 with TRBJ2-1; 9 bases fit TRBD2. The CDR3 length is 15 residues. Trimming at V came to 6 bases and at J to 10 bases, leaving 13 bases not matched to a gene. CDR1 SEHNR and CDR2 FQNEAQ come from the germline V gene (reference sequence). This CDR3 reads CASSDPSGDPGEQFF. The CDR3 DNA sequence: TGTGCCAGCAGTGATCCTAGCGGGGACCCTGGGGAGCAGTTCTTC.

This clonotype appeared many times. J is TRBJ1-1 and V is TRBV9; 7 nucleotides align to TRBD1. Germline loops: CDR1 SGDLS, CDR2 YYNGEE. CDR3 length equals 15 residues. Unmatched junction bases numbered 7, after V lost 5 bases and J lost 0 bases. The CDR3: CASSEGTAVNTEAFF. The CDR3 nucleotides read TGTGCCAGCAGTGAAGGGACAGCCGTGAACACTGAAGCTTTCTTT.

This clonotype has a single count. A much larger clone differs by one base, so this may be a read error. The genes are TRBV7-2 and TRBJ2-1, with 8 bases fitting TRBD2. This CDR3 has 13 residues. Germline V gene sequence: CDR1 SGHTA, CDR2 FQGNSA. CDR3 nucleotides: TGTGCCGGCAGCTTTCGGGGGGGCTATGAGCAGTTCTTC. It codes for CAGSFRGGYEQFF.

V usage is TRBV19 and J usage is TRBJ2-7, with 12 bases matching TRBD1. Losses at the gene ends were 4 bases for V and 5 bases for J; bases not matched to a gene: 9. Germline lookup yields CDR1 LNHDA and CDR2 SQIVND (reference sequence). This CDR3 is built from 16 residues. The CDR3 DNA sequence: TGTGCCAGTAGTAGGCCCGGGACAGGGGGCAGGAACGAGCAGTACTTC. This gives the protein CASSRPGTGGRNEQYF.

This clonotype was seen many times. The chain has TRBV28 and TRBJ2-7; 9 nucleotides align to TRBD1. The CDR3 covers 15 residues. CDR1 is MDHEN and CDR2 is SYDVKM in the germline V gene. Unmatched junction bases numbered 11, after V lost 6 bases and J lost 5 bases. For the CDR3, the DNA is TGTGCCAGCAGCCCCTCCGGACAGGGGACCGACGAGCAGTACTTC. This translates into CASSPSGQGTDEQYF.

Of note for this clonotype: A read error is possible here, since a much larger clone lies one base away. The chain's CDR3 is CASSPRPGAYDEQFF. The CDR3 region has the DNA TGTGCCAGCAGCCCCAGACCAGGGGCCTACGATGAGCAGTTCTTC. The chain recombines TRBV9 with TRBJ2-1; a weak D match, TRBD1 (6 bases). Germline loops: CDR1 SGDLS, CDR2 YYNGEE. This CDR3 spans 15 amino acids.

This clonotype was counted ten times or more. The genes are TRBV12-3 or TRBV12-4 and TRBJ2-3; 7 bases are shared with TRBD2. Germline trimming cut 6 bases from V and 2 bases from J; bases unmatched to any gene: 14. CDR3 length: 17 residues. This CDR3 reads CASSLKPSGGPTDTQYF. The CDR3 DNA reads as TGTGCCAGCAGCCTTAAGCCTAGCGGTGGACCCACAGATACGCAGTATTTT.

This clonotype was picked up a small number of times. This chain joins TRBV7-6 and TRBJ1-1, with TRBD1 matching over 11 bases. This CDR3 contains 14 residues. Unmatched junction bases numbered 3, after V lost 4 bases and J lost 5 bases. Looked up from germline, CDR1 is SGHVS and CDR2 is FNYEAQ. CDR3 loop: CASSSDRGQTEAFF. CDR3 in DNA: TGTGCCAGCAGCTCGGACAGGGGGCAAACTGAAGCTTTCTTT.